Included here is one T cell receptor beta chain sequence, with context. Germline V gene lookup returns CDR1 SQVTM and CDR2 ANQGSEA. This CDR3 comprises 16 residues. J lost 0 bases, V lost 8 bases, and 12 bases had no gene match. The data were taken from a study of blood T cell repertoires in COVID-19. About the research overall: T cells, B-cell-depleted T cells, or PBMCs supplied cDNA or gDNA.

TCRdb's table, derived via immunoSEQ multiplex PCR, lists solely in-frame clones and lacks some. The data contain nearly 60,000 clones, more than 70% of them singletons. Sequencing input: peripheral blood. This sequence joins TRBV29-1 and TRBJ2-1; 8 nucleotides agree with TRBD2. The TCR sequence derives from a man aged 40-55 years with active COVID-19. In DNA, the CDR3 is TGCAGCTTGGGGGATGGAGCGGGAGACTCCTACAATGAGCAGTTCTTC. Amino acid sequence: CSLGDGAGDSYNEQFF.